The present T cell receptor beta chain was sequenced within a study of cytomegalovirus exposure and HLA in healthy donors. Study results and caveats: It was found in a later analysis that first-cohort TCR clusters tended to co-occur in the approximately 130 validation repertoires. The authors confirmed in vitro that a few CMV-associated chains were specific for CMV antigens. It was 150 to 200 TCR beta chains that were listed as cytomegalovirus-associated.

The count of this clone is one. Its antigen is still unknown. The donors were in the approximately 110-subject validation cohort; that cohort was separate from the 666-subject first cohort. Data came from immunoSEQ multiplex PCR; TCRdb stores just in-frame clones and leaves some out. The sample lists about 60,000 clones; 96% were seen once. This CDR3 contains 11 residues. The V gene's germline CDR1 is SQVTM and CDR2 ANQGSEA. V dropped 7 bases and J dropped 10 bases, with 16 bases sitting between them. The chain links TRBV29-1 to TRBJ1-2; D not certain. The origin of this receptor is a man in his late teens or twenties in good health and CMV-seronegative. Material: PBMCs. CDR3: CSDHRGADYTF. Written as DNA, the CDR3 is TGCAGCGACCACCGAGGTGCCGACTACACCTTC.